These 5 T cell receptor beta chains share one sample of origin, sequenced in a study of CD8+CD57+ T cells in acquired aplastic anemia. In patients chosen for sequencing, flow cytometry had shown CD8+CD57+ cell expansion. TCR beta VDJ combinations and CDR3 sequences were profiled from genomic DNA. A single record per CDR3 protein comes from TCRdb applying MiXCR to the reads. Here the sample spans about 260,000 distinct CDR3 sequences, approximately 80% being singletons. Sequences were obtained from sorted CD4+, CD8+, or CD8+CD57+ T cells (not recorded which) from PBMCs. Receptor source: a human donor with aplastic anemia.

Concerning this clonotype itself: At one end, the junction sequence differs from germline, possibly due to a read error. The chain combines TRBV7-3 with TRBJ1-1; D unclear. The CDR3 runs 14 residues. Germline V gene data show CDR1 as SGHTA and CDR2 as FQGTGA. CDR3 residues: CASSDASINTEAFF. The CDR3 bases are TGCGCCAGCAGCGATGCGAGCATCAACACTGAAGCTTTCTTT.

Concerning this clonotype itself: The junction shows a germline mismatch at one end, possibly a read error. The V call is TRBV25-1, the J call TRBJ2-5, with a weak D call TRBD1 (6 bases). CDR3 length: 14 amino acids. Germline V CDR1 and CDR2: MGHDK, SYGVNS. The CDR3 loop reads CASSGEQGWETQYF. Here the CDR3 DNA reads TGTGCCAGCAGTGGAGAACAGGGATGGGAGACCCAGTATTTC.

Details on this clonotype: Given the absence of the conserved phenylalanine or tryptophan at the CDR3 end, a read error is likely. The DNA is left out, because the CDR3 cannot be placed on it with certainty; the CDR3 is given as TCRdb lists it. J is TRBJ2-1 and V is TRBV2; the D call in the table, TRBD1, was not verified against the DNA. Counting both end residues, the CDR3 totals 16 amino acids. In germline, CDR1 is SNHLY, CDR2 FYNNEI. The CDR3 loop reads CASGDGGTDTQDFHLV.

V usage is TRBV9 and J usage is TRBJ1-2, with 10 nucleotides matching TRBD1. The CDR3 length is 16 residues. Unmatched junction bases numbered 13, after V lost 4 bases and J lost 7 bases. Germline V gene lookup returns CDR1 SGDLS and CDR2 YYNGEE. The CDR3: CASSLRDRGLDSGYTF. The DNA of the CDR3 is TGTGCCAGCAGCCTACGGGACAGGGGCTTGGATTCTGGCTACACCTTC.

The chain's CDR3 is CASSAADDIQYF. CDR3 sequence (DNA): TGTGCCAGCAGCGCAGCTGACGACATTCAGTACTTC. The V gene is TRBV5-6, the J gene TRBJ2-4; D not resolved. CDR3 length equals 12 residues. CDR1 is SGHDT, CDR2 YYEEEE, per germline. V lost 4 bases to trimming and J lost 8 bases, with 10 bases between them.